A single TCR beta chain is shown here with its context. After removal of 1 base from V and 8 bases from J, the junction contained 0 bases not matched to a gene. The CDR3 runs to 13 residues. The germline gives CDR1 GTSNPN, CDR2 SVGIG (reference sequence). Original processing methods: Scientists estimated how many nucleated cells there were by amplifying reference gene primers. Profiled with immunoSEQ multiplex PCR; TCRdb holds only in-frame clones, not every one. Clonal size and the V and J genes are those of that table, whereas D and trimming came from the DNA. Of approximately 150,000 clones detected, about nine tenths appear once; the ten largest clones hold almost 5%. The sample belongs to a study of blood T cell repertoires in COVID-19. Study-wide background: Samples taken during acute and convalescent COVID-19 were collected in the United States, Italy and Spain.

The sequenced sample consisted of peripheral blood. The chain couples TRBV30 to TRBJ1-6, with 9 bases lining up with TRBD1. The receptor's source is a man in his late teens or twenties with COVID-19, enrolled during active disease. The CDR3 DNA sequence: TGTGCCTGGAGTGGGACAGGGGATTCACCCCTCCACTTT. Translated: CAWSGTGDSPLHF.